The 31 T cell receptor beta chains below were found in one sample sequenced in a study of cytomegalovirus exposure and HLA in healthy donors. Vbeta (60) and Jbeta (13) primers were used in the PCR. Measured with immunoSEQ multiplex PCR; TCRdb has only the in-frame clones, and not every one. The data hold 130,000 or so clones, with 75% observed a single time. Material for sequencing was PBMCs. The receptors originated from a man aged 35 to 55 in good health and CMV-seronegative.

The rearrangement links TRBV30 to TRBJ2-1; possible D gene TRBD1, 6 bases. Germline CDR1 GTSNPN, CDR2 SVGIG (reference sequence). V was cut by 2 bases and J by 0 bases, with 11 bases left in between. The CDR3 length is 15 residues. The CDR3 protein is CAWSTYRDSYNEQFF. The CDR3 coding sequence is TGTGCCTGGAGTACGTACAGGGACTCCTACAATGAGCAGTTCTTC.

The chain employs TRBV5-6 and TRBJ2-5, with 9 positions matching TRBD2. The V gene's germline CDR1 is SGHDT and CDR2 YYEEEE. This CDR3 is 14 amino acids long. The V segment lost 4 bases and the J segment 1 base; nucleotides outside the gene matches: 2. The CDR3 reads CASSRAGGQETQYF. As DNA, the CDR3 is TGTGCCAGCAGCCGAGCGGGGGGCCAAGAGACCCAGTACTTC.

The CDR3 DNA sequence: TGTGCCAGCAGTCTTGCGGACACCTTCAATCAGCCCCAGCATTTT. Translating gives CASSLADTFNQPQHF. The chain employs TRBV28 and TRBJ1-5; D is perhaps TRBD1 (5 bases). Germline V gene data show CDR1 as MDHEN and CDR2 as SYDVKM. V was pared by 5 bases and J by 3 bases, with 14 bases between. The CDR3 has 15 residues.

The chain recombines TRBV27 with TRBJ2-1, with 12 nucleotides matching TRBD2. CDR3 size: 16 residues. The V gene end was trimmed by 4 bases and the J gene end by 6 bases; junction bases not matched to a gene: 7. Germline loops: CDR1 MNHEY, CDR2 SMNVEV (reference sequence). CDR3 in amino acids: CASSSLAGGLSNEQFF. DNA for the CDR3: TGTGCCAGCAGTTCCCTAGCGGGGGGGCTTAGCAATGAGCAGTTCTTC.

The chain is built from TRBV5-8 and TRBJ1-6; D is possibly TRBD1 (6 bases). The CDR3 covers 20 residues. Trimming removed 4 bases at V and 0 bases at J, with 23 bases between. From germline, CDR1 is SGHTS and CDR2 YDEGEE. As DNA, the CDR3 is TGTGCCAGCAGCCGCGACGCTTTTCAACAGGGAAGCTCCTATAATTCACCCCTCCACTTT. This translates into CASSRDAFQQGSSYNSPLHF.

With regard to this clone: Germline is not matched at one junction end, which may reflect a read error. The rearrangement uses TRBV6-5 and TRBJ1-5; D is ambiguous. The V gene's germline CDR1 is MNHEY and CDR2 SVGAGI. The CDR3 runs to 16 residues. The CDR3 DNA reads as TGTGCCAGCAGTTACGGAACCACTTATAGCAATCAGCCTCAGCATTTT. Amino acids: CASSYGTTYSNQPQHF.

V usage is TRBV5-1 and J usage is TRBJ1-2; 7 bases line up with TRBD1. The CDR3 sequence is 13 residues long. The germline gives CDR1 SGHRS, CDR2 YFSETQ. V trimming: 2 bases; J trimming: 7 bases; junction bases outside the gene matches: 5. CDR3 in amino acids: CASSFISGGGYTF. The CDR3 nucleotides are TGCGCCAGCAGCTTTATCTCAGGGGGTGGCTACACCTTC.

The chain links TRBV19 to TRBJ2-1, with D perhaps TRBD2 (6 bases). V lost 7 bases, J lost 0 bases, and 13 bases lay in between. There are 15 residues in the CDR3. Germline V gives CDR1 LNHDA, CDR2 SQIVND (reference sequence). In nucleotides, the CDR3 is TGTGCCAGTATCCAAAGCGGGTCCTCCTACAATGAGCAGTTCTTC. It codes for CASIQSGSSYNEQFF.

The gene calls are TRBV7-2 and TRBJ2-2; D not certain. The germline V gene encodes CDR1 SGHTA and CDR2 FQGNSA. This CDR3 spans 14 amino acids. V lost 1 base and J 4 bases, leaving 7 bases between the germline ends. CDR3 bases: TGTGCCAGCAGCTTAGGTCAGTTCACCGGGGAGCTGTTTTTT. As protein: CASSLGQFTGELFF.

The chain has TRBV5-1 and TRBJ2-7, with D possibly being TRBD2 (5 bases). CDR1 and CDR2 from the germline V gene are SGHRS and YFSETQ. V was pared by 4 bases and J by 2 bases, with 13 bases between. The CDR3 runs to 14 residues. The CDR3 bases are TGCGCCAGCAGCGCTGGACTGAGGGCCTACGAGCAGTACTTC. This codes for CASSAGLRAYEQYF. The whole variable domain, remainder taken from reference TRBV5-1 and TRBJ2-7, is KAGVTQTPRYLIKTRGQQVTLSCSPISGHRSVSWYQQTPGQGLQFLFEYFSETQRNKGNFPGRFSGRQFSNSRSEMNVSTLELGDSALYLCASSAGLRAYEQYFGPGTRLTVT.

The rearrangement uses TRBV5-1 and TRBJ1-2, with D possibly being TRBD1 (6 bases). The CDR3 is made up of 15 amino acids. Trimming stripped 7 bases from V and 8 bases from J, with 24 bases between. Germline loops: CDR1 SGHRS, CDR2 YFSETQ. The CDR3 reads CASGLAGTRSGGYTF. CDR3 nucleotide sequence: TGCGCCAGCGGCCTCGCCGGGACAAGGTCAGGGGGCTACACCTTC.

The gene calls are TRBV5-1 and TRBJ2-7, with no clear D. V dropped 2 bases and J dropped 3 bases, with 6 bases sitting between them. Germline values: CDR1 SGHRS, CDR2 YFSETQ. CDR3 length: 12 residues. DNA of the CDR3: TGCGCCAGCAGCTTTTATAACTACGAGCAGTACTTC. It encodes CASSFYNYEQYF.

The chain recombines TRBV19 with TRBJ1-2, with TRBD1 matching 9 bases. The CDR3 runs 15 residues. Germline trimming cut 5 bases from V and 4 bases from J; bases unmatched to any gene: 8. Germline V gene lookup returns CDR1 LNHDA and CDR2 SQIVND (reference sequence). CDR3 loop: CASSAGPGQGYGYTF. The CDR3 bases are TGTGCCAGTAGTGCCGGACCGGGACAGGGCTATGGCTACACCTTC. Drawing the rest from reference TRBV19 and TRBJ1-2, the complete variable domain is DGGITQSPKYLFRKEGQNVTLSCEQNLNHDAMYWYRQDPGQGLRLIYYSQIVNDFQKGDIAEGYSVSREKKESFPLTVTSAQKNPTAFYLCASSAGPGQGYGYTFGSGTRLTVV.

The chain carries TRBV5-6 and TRBJ1-1, with D maybe TRBD1 (5 bases). Trimming removed 2 bases at V and 1 base at J, with 12 bases between. The germline CDR1 and CDR2 sequences are SGHDT and YYEEEE. This CDR3 has 15 amino acids. CDR3 in DNA: TGTGCCAGCAGCTTCAACACAGGTGGGAACACTGAAGCTTTCTTT. This gives the protein CASSFNTGGNTEAFF.

This clone was observed a handful of times. This chain uses TRBV5-6 with TRBJ1-5; 7 bases are a match to TRBD1. The germline V gene has CDR1 SGHDT and CDR2 YYEEEE. The CDR3 contains 15 residues. With 2 bases clipped from V and 2 bases from J, the junction kept 4 bases outside the gene matches. In DNA, the CDR3 is TGTGCCAGCAGCTTAGGCCAGGGGGGCAATCAGCCCCAGCATTTT. It is translated as CASSLGQGGNQPQHF. Variable domain in full (rest from reference TRBV5-6 and TRBJ1-5): DAGVTQSPTHLIKTRGQQVTLRCSPKSGHDTVSWYQQALGQGPQFIFQYYEEEERQRGNFPDRFSGHQFPNYSSELNVNALLLGDSALYLCASSLGQGGNQPQHFGDGTRLSIL.

This rearrangement joins TRBV4-3 to TRBJ1-6, with D possibly matching TRBD1 (6 bases). Trimming stripped 0 bases from V and 10 bases from J, with 19 bases between. The CDR3 runs 17 residues. Germline assignment: CDR1 LGHNA and CDR2 YSLEER. The DNA for the CDR3 is TGCGCCAGCAGCCAAGATATCGGGGGGCGCGGGGGATCACCCCTCCACTTT. Its protein is CASSQDIGGRGGSPLHF.

The chain couples TRBV18 to TRBJ1-1; unclear D gene. CDR3 length equals 15 residues. V lost 3 bases and J 1 base, leaving 12 bases between the germline ends. Germline CDR1 and CDR2: KGHSH and LQKENI. The CDR3 region is CASSPGKVRNTEAFF. The CDR3 coding sequence is TGTGCCAGCTCACCGGGCAAAGTAAGGAACACTGAAGCTTTCTTT.

This clone was recorded once. The genes are TRBV4-1 and TRBJ2-1, with D maybe TRBD2 (7 bases). This CDR3 comprises 15 residues. Trimming shortened V by 5 bases and J by 10 bases, and 21 bases separated the two germline ends. Germline V lookup: CDR1 MGHRA, CDR2 YSYEKL. This CDR3 reads CASSSTGGLASEQFF. Written as DNA, the CDR3 is TGCGCCAGCAGCTCAACGGGGGGCCTTGCATCCGAGCAGTTCTTC.

This rearrangement joins TRBV4-1 to TRBJ2-3, with TRBD2 as a possible D gene (6 bases). There are 16 residues in the CDR3. Trimming took 4 bases from V and 0 from J, leaving 14 bases between them. Germline values: CDR1 MGHRA, CDR2 YSYEKL. The CDR3 DNA is TGCGCCAGCAGCCCCCGGGGCGGGGCGAGCACAGATACGCAGTATTTT. Residues: CASSPRGGASTDTQYF.

The chain carries TRBV7-2 and TRBJ1-1; D is perhaps TRBD1 (5 bases). There are 16 residues in the CDR3. Germline V gene data show CDR1 as SGHTA and CDR2 as FQGNSA. Trimming stripped 7 bases from V and 5 bases from J, with 23 bases between. CDR3 protein: CASTKTAGTGGTEAFF. The CDR3 coding sequence is TGTGCCAGCACCAAAACGGCAGGGACGGGGGGGACTGAAGCTTTCTTT.

The V gene is TRBV5-6, the J gene TRBJ2-1, with TRBD2 matching over 11 bases. Germline V lookup: CDR1 SGHDT, CDR2 YYEEEE. Losses at the gene ends were 3 bases for V and 13 bases for J; bases not matched to a gene: 9. The CDR3 length is 14 residues. As DNA, the CDR3 is TGTGCCAGCAGCTCCCCGGGTAGCGGGGGGGCCCAGTTCTTC. It specifies CASSSPGSGGAQFF.

The chain employs TRBV18 and TRBJ2-1; TRBD1 is a possible D gene (6 bases). The CDR3 covers 16 residues. In germline, CDR1 is KGHSH, CDR2 LQKENI. Trimming removed 1 base at V and 4 bases at J, with 14 bases between. CDR3 DNA: TGTGCCAGCTCACCACAAGGAACAGGGACATACAATGAGCAGTTCTTC. Translating it yields CASSPQGTGTYNEQFF.

The chain joins TRBV14 to TRBJ1-2; TRBD1 matches at 8 bases. V was pared by 5 bases and J by 4 bases, with 3 bases of the junction left unmatched. This CDR3 region has 13 residues. Germline V gene data show CDR1 as SGHDN and CDR2 as FVKESK. The CDR3 region is CASSWDRFYGYTF. CDR3 sequence (DNA): TGTGCCAGCAGCTGGGACAGGTTCTATGGCTACACCTTC.

The V call is TRBV9, the J call TRBJ2-1, with a weak D call TRBD2 (6 bases). Trimming removed 3 bases from V and 7 bases from J, with 14 bases in between. The CDR3 has 14 residues. CDR1 is SGDLS, CDR2 YYNGEE, per germline. CDR3 sequence (DNA): TGTGCCAGCAGCGAATTGCGGCGGGGAAATGAGCAGTTCTTC. This translates into CASSELRRGNEQFF.

This clone has only a few counts. This chain uses TRBV7-9 with TRBJ1-2, with 8 bases matching TRBD1. The CDR3 runs 14 residues. In germline, CDR1 is SEHNR, CDR2 FQNEAQ (reference sequence). V was clipped by 5 bases and J by 7 bases; unmatched bases: 9. The DNA of the CDR3 is TGTGCCAGCAGCCCCAGGACAGGGTCTCTTGGCTACACCTTC. This codes for CASSPRTGSLGYTF.

This rearrangement joins TRBV7-2 to TRBJ1-1; 12 nucleotides match TRBD1. CDR1 and CDR2 from the germline V gene are SGHTA and FQGNSA. The junction had 4 bases not matched to a gene; V was cut back by 1 base and J by 10 bases. This CDR3 is built from 14 residues. CDR3 DNA: TGTGCCAGCAGCTTAGTTGGGACAGGGGGCATAGCTTTCTTT. Its protein product is CASSLVGTGGIAFF.

The chain is built from TRBV29-1 and TRBJ2-5; D is perhaps TRBD1 (5 bases). The CDR3 is 15 residues long. Trimming stripped 2 bases from V and 10 bases from J, with 23 bases between. The germline V gene encodes CDR1 SQVTM and CDR2 ANQGSEA. The CDR3 nucleotides are TGCAGCGTTGAAAGCGATACAGGACCGATTAGTTACCAGTACTTC. Residues: CSVESDTGPISYQYF.

This rearrangement joins TRBV6-6 to TRBJ1-4, with 7 bases lining up with TRBD1. V lost 5 bases, J lost 10 bases, and 13 bases stayed unmatched. The CDR3 is made up of 15 amino acids. Germline V CDR1 and CDR2: MNHNY, SVGAGI (reference sequence). CDR3 in DNA: TGTGCCAGCAGTCCCCCCGACAGGGCAGGAGGAAAACTGTTTTTT. Residues: CASSPPDRAGGKLFF.

As regards this clone: A junction boundary mismatches the germline segment, possibly from a read error. The chain couples TRBV30 to TRBJ2-1, with TRBD2 identical over 14 bases. CDR3 length equals 15 residues. Germline lookup yields CDR1 GTSNPN and CDR2 SVGIG (reference sequence). The CDR3 sequence: CAWSDGLAGGLPVIF. The CDR3 DNA is TGTGCCTGGAGTGACGGACTAGCGGGGGGCTTACCCGTGATCTTC.

The chain employs TRBV5-1 and TRBJ2-7; a weak D match, TRBD2 (6 bases). The V end was cut by 6 bases, the J end by 2 bases, with 12 bases between. The CDR3 extends over 13 amino acids. Germline lookup yields CDR1 SGHRS and CDR2 YFSETQ. The CDR3 sequence: CASTGLQPYEQYF. The DNA of the CDR3 is TGCGCCAGCACGGGACTCCAGCCCTACGAGCAGTACTTC. The full variable domain, its missing parts supplied by reference TRBV5-1 and TRBJ2-7, is KAGVTQTPRYLIKTRGQQVTLSCSPISGHRSVSWYQQTPGQGLQFLFEYFSETQRNKGNFPGRFSGRQFSNSRSEMNVSTLELGDSALYLCASTGLQPYEQYFGPGTRLTVT.

The chain uses TRBV7-3 and TRBJ2-1; 12 nucleotides agree with TRBD2. Losses at the gene ends were 3 bases for V and 6 bases for J; bases not matched to a gene: 6. The germline CDR1 and CDR2 sequences are SGHTA and FQGTGA. The CDR3 length is 16 residues. This CDR3 reads CASSLGTGLAGNEQFF. The DNA of the CDR3 is TGTGCCAGCAGCTTGGGGACGGGACTAGCGGGCAATGAGCAGTTCTTC.